The 6 T cell receptor beta chains below come from one sample, sequenced in a study of blood T cell repertoires in COVID-19. The table came from immunoSEQ multiplex PCR; TCRdb's copy has only in-frame clones and leaves some out. The table lists almost 400,000 clones, around 87% of them singletons, with about 2.1% in the top ten. What was sequenced was peripheral blood. All receptors derive from a woman in her fifties or sixties with COVID-19, enrolled during active disease.

V is TRBV7-2 and J is TRBJ2-3, with TRBD2 identical over 7 bases. Trimming cost V 1 base and J 1 base; bases outside gene matches: 5. CDR1 and CDR2 (germline): SGHTA, FQGNSA. This CDR3 spans 16 amino acids. The CDR3 loop is CASSLEASGRTDTQYF. The DNA of the CDR3 is TGTGCCAGCAGCTTAGAGGCTAGCGGACGCACAGATACGCAGTATTTT.

Here the CDR3 DNA reads TGTGCCAGCAGTACACTGTCAGGGGCAGATACGCAGTATTTT. It is translated as CASSTLSGADTQYF. V gene TRBV11-2 combines with J gene TRBJ2-3, with D maybe TRBD1 (6 bases). V was cut by 6 bases and J by 4 bases, with 14 bases left in between. Germline CDR1 SGHAT, CDR2 FQNNGV. The CDR3 is 14 amino acids.

The chain links TRBV6-5 to TRBJ1-1; 9 bases match TRBD1. Per germline, CDR1 MNHEY and CDR2 SVGAGI. The CDR3 totals 15 residues. V dropped 4 bases and J dropped 1; count of bases not matched to a gene: 4. CDR3 protein: CASSSDRGPNTEAFF. CDR3 DNA: TGTGCCAGCAGTTCGGACAGGGGTCCGAACACTGAAGCTTTCTTT.

This chain links TRBV6-5 with TRBJ2-7; weak D call: TRBD1 (6 bases). V dropped 2 bases and J dropped 6 bases, with 17 bases sitting between them. The germline gives CDR1 MNHEY, CDR2 SVGAGI. The CDR3 sequence is 15 residues long. The CDR3, as DNA: TGTGCCAGCAGTTACAACCAGGGGAGCCTACTCGAGCAGTACTTC. The encoded protein is CASSYNQGSLLEQYF.

This chain connects TRBV6-5 to TRBJ1-3, with D perhaps matching TRBD1 (5 bases). The V end lost 9 bases, the J end lost 0 bases, and 12 bases lay between the germline ends. The germline gives CDR1 MNHEY, CDR2 SVGAGI. The CDR3 runs 14 residues. The CDR3 loop is CASVKTDSGNTIYF. The CDR3 DNA reads as TGTGCCAGTGTTAAGACAGACTCTGGAAACACCATATATTTT.

The J gene is TRBJ1-6, the V gene TRBV19; 7 positions match TRBD1. The ends lost 6 bases at V and 8 bases at J; junction bases unmatched: 7. This CDR3 comprises 14 residues. Germline-derived CDR1 and CDR2 are LNHDA and SQIVND (reference sequence). The CDR3 bases are TGTGCCAGTAGAGGGGGCAGGGACCATTCACCCCTCCACTTT. Translated, it gives CASRGGRDHSPLHF. Variable domain in full (rest from reference TRBV19 and TRBJ1-6): DGGITQSPKYLFRKEGQNVTLSCEQNLNHDAMYWYRQDPGQGLRLIYYSQIVNDFQKGDIAEGYSVSREKKESFPLTVTSAQKNPTAFYLCASRGGRDHSPLHFGNGTRLTVT.